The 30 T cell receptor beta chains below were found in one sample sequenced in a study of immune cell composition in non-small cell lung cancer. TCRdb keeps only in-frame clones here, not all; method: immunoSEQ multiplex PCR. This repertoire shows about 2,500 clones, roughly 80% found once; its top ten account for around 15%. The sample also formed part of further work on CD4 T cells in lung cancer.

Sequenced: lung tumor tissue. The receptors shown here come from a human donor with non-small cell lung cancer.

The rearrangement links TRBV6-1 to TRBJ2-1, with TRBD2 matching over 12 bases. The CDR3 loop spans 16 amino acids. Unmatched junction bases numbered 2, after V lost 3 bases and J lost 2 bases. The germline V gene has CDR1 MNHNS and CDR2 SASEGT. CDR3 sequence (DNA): TGTGCCAGCAGTGACCCTAGCGGGAGGGCCTACAATGAGCAGTTCTTC. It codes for CASSDPSGRAYNEQFF.

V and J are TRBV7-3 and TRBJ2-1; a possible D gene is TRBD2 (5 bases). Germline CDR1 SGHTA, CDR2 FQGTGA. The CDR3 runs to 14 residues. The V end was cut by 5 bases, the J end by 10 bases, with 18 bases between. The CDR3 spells CASSRGLPRSEQFF. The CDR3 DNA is TGTGCCAGCAGCCGAGGACTCCCCCGTTCCGAGCAGTTCTTC. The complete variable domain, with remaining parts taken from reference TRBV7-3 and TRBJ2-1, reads GAGVSQTPSNKVTEKGKYVELRCDPISGHTALYWYRQSLGQGPEFLIYFQGTGAADDSGLPNDRFFAVRPEGSVSTLKIQRTERGDSAVYLCASSRGLPRSEQFFGPGTRLTVL.

The CDR3 DNA sequence: TGTGCCAGCAGTGAGGCTAGCGGGGGAGATACGCAGTATTTT. This sequence encodes CASSEASGGDTQYF. The rearrangement links TRBV6-4 to TRBJ2-3, with 10 bases fitting TRBD2. The ends lost 3 bases at V and 5 bases at J; junction bases unmatched: 2. The CDR3 is made up of 14 amino acids. Germline V gene lookup returns CDR1 MRHNA and CDR2 SNTAGT.

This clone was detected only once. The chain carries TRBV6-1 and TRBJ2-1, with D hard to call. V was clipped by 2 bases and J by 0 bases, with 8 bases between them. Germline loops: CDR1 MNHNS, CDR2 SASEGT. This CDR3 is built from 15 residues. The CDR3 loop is CASSETVGSYNEQFF. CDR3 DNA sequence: TGTGCCAGCAGTGAAACCGTCGGCTCCTACAATGAGCAGTTCTTC.

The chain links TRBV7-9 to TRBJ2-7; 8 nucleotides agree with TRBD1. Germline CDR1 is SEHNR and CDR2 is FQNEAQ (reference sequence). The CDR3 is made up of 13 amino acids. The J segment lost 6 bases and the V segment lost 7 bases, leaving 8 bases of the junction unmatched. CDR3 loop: CASNLDRAGEQYF. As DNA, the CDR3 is TGTGCCAGCAATTTGGACAGGGCTGGCGAGCAGTACTTC.

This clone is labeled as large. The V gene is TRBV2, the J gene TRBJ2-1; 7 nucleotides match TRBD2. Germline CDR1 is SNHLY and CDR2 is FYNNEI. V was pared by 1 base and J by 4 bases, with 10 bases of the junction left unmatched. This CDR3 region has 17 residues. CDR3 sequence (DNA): TGTGCCAGCAGTGAAGGGATGCCCAGCGGGGCTTACAATGAGCAGTTCTTC. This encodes CASSEGMPSGAYNEQFF.

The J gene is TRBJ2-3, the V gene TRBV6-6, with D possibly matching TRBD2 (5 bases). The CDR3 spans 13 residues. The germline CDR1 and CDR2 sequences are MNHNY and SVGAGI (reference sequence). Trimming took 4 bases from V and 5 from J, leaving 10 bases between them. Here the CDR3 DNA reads TGTGCCAGCAGTTCCGGGATCGGAGATACGCAGTATTTT. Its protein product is CASSSGIGDTQYF.

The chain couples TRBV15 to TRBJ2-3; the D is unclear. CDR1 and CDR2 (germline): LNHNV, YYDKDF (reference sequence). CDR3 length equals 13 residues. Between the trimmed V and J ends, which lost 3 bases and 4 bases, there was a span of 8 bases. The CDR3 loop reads CATSRRWADTQYF. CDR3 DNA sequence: TGTGCCACCAGCAGGCGGTGGGCAGATACGCAGTATTTT.

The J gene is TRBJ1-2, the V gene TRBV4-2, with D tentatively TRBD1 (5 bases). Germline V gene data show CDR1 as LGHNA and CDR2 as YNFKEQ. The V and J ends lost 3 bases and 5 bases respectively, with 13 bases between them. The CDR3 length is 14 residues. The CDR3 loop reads CASSHEGESYGYTF. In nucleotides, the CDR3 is TGTGCCAGCAGCCATGAAGGGGAAAGTTATGGCTACACCTTC.

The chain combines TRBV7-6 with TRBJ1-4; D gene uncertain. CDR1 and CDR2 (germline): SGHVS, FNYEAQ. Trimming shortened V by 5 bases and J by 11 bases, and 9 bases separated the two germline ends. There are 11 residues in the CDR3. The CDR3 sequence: CASSPATKLFF. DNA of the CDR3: TGTGCCAGCAGCCCCGCCACTAAACTGTTTTTT.

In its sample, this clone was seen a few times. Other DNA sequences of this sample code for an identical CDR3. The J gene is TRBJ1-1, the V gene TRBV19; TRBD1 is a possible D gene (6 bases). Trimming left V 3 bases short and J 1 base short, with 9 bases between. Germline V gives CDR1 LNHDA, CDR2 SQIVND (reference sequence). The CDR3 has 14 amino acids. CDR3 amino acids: CASSIGRGNTEAFF. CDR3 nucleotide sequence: TGTGCCAGTAGTATTGGCAGGGGGAACACTGAAGCTTTCTTT.

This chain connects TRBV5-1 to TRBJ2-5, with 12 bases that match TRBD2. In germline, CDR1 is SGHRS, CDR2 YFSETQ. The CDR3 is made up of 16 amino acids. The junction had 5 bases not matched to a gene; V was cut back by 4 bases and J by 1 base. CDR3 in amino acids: CASSPLAGGSQETQYF. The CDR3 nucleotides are TGCGCCAGCAGCCCACTAGCGGGAGGATCCCAAGAGACCCAGTACTTC. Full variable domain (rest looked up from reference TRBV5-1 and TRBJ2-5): KAGVTQTPRYLIKTRGQQVTLSCSPISGHRSVSWYQQTPGQGLQFLFEYFSETQRNKGNFPGRFSGRQFSNSRSEMNVSTLELGDSALYLCASSPLAGGSQETQYFGPGTRLLVL.

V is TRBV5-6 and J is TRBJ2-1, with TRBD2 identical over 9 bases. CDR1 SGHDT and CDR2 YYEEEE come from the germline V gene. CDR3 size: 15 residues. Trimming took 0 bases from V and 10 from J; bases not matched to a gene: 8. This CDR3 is CASSLGSGSLGEQFF. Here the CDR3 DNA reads TGTGCCAGCAGCTTGGGTAGCGGGAGCCTGGGGGAGCAGTTCTTC.

The CDR3 loop reads CASSPGGANYGYTF. The CDR3 nucleotides are TGTGCCAGCAGCCCCGGCGGGGCTAACTATGGCTACACCTTC. This chain connects TRBV7-6 to TRBJ1-2; D is uncertain. The germline V gene encodes CDR1 SGHVS and CDR2 FNYEAQ. The V gene lost 5 bases and the J gene lost 0 bases, with 10 bases spanning the gap. This CDR3 comprises 14 residues.

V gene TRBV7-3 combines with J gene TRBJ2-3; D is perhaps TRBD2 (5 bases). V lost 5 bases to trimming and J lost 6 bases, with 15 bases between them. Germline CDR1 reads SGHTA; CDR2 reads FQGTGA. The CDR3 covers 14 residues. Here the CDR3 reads CASSRTSAKDTQYF. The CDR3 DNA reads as TGTGCCAGCAGCCGGACTTCAGCTAAGGATACGCAGTATTTT.

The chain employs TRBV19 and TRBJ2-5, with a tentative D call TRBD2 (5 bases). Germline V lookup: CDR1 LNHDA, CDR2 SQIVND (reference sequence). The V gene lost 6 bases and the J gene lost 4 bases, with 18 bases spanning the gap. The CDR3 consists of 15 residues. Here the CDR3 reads CASRRQTSMVETQYF. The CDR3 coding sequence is TGTGCCAGTAGACGCCAAACTAGTATGGTAGAGACCCAGTACTTC.

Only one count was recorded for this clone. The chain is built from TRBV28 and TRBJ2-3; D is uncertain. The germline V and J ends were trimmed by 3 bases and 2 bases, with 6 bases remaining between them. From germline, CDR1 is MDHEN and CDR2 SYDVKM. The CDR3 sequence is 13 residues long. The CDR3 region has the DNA TGTGCCAGCAGTTTCGACTTCACAGATACGCAGTATTTT. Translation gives CASSFDFTDTQYF.

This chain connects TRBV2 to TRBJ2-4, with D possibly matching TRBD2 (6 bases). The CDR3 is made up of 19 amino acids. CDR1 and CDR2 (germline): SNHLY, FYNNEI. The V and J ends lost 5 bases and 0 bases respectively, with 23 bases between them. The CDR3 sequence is CASSPETRRAGLAKNIQYF. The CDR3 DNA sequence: TGTGCCAGCAGTCCGGAGACTCGACGGGCGGGGCTAGCCAAAAACATTCAGTACTTC.

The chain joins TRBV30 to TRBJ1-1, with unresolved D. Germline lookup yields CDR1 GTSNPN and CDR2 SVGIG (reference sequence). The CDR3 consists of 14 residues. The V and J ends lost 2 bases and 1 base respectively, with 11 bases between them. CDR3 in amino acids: CAWSSISPNTEAFF. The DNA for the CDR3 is TGTGCCTGGAGTTCCATCAGTCCGAACACTGAAGCTTTCTTT.

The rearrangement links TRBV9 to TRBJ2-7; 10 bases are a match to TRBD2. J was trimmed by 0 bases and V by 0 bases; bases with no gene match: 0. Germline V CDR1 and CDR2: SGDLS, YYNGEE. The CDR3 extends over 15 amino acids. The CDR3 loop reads CASSVGTSGSYEQYF. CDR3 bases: TGTGCCAGCAGCGTAGGGACTAGCGGCTCCTACGAGCAGTACTTC.

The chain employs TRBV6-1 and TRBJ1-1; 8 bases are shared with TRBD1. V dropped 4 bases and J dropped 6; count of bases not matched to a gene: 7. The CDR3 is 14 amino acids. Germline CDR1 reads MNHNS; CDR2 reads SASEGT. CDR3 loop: CASSGEAGGPEAFF. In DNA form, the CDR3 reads TGTGCCAGCAGTGGAGAGGCAGGGGGCCCTGAAGCTTTCTTT.

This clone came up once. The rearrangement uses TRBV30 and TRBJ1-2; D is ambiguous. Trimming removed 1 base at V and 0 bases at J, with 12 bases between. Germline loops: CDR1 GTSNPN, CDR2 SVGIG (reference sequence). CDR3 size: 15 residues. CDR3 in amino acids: CAWSGRVRANYGYTF. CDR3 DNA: TGTGCCTGGAGTGGTCGGGTTCGAGCTAACTATGGCTACACCTTC.

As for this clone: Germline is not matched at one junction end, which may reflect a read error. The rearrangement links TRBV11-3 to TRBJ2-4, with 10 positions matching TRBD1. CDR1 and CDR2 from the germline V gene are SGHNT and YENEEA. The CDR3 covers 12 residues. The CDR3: CASSLGDRGQDF. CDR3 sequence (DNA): TGTGCCAGCAGCTTAGGGGACAGGGGTCAGGACTTC.

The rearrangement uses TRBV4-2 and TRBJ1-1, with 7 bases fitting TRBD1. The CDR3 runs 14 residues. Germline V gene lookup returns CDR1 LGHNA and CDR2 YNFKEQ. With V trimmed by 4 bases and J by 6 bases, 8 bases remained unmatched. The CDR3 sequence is CASSPQGEVAEAFF. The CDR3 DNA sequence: TGTGCCAGCAGCCCCCAGGGGGAAGTCGCTGAAGCTTTCTTT.

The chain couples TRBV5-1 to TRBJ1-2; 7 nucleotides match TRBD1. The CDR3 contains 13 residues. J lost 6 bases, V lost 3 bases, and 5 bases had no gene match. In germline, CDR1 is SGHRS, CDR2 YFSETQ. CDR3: CASSSQGQHGYTF. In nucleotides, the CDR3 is TGCGCCAGCAGCTCACAGGGGCAGCATGGCTACACCTTC.

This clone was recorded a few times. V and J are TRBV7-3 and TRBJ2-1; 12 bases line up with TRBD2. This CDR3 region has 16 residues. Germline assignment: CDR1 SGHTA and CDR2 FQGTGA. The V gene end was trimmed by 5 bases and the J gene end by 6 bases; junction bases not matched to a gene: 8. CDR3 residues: CASSPGGLAGVNEQFF. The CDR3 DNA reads TGTGCCAGCAGCCCAGGGGGACTAGCGGGTGTCAATGAGCAGTTCTTC.

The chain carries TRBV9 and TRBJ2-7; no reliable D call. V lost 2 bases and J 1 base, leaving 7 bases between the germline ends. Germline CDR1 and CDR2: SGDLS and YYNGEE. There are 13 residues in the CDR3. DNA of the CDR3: TGTGCCAGCAGCGTGGGCCCGTCCTACGAGCAGTACTTC. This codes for CASSVGPSYEQYF.

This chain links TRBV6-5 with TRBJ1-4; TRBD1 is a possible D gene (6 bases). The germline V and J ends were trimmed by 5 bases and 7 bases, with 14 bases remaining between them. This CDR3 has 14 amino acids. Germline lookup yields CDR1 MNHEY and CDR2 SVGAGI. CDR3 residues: CASSLQGSGEKLFF. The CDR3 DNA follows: TGTGCCAGCAGTCTACAGGGTTCGGGTGAAAAACTGTTTTTT.

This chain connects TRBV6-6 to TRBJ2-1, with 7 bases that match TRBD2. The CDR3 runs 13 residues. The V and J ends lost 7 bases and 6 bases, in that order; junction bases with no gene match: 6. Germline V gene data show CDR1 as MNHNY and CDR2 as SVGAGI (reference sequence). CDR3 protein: CASKGGSGNEQFF. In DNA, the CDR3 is TGTGCCAGCAAAGGCGGGAGTGGCAATGAGCAGTTCTTC.

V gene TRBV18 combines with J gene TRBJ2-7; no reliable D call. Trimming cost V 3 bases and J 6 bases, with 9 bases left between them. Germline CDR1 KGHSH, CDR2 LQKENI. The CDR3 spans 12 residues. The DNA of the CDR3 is TGTGCCAGCTCACCCCTAGTGGGCGAGCAGTACTTC. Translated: CASSPLVGEQYF.